This TCR beta chain was retrieved from a study of T-cell memory formation after mild COVID-19. TCRdb re-called the 5' RACE reads through MiXCR, storing one row per CDR3 protein. The sample includes roughly 170,000 distinct CDR3 sequences, about a fifth of them seen just once. The V gene's germline CDR1 is SGDLS and CDR2 YYNGEE. J lost 0 bases, V lost 4 bases, and 10 bases had no gene match. There are 16 residues in the CDR3. The V gene is TRBV9, the J gene TRBJ2-7; 7 nucleotides align to TRBD1. The receptor was derived from an adult woman who had mild COVID-19 (a few samples of this study predate the infection). Cell type and time point are not known. Sequencing input: PBMCs or a T cell subset sorted from them (not recorded which). For the CDR3, the DNA is TGTGCCAGCAGCCCTGTGGGGACAGCGAGCTCCTACGAGCAGTACTTC. The encoded protein is CASSPVGTASSYEQYF. Full variable domain (remainder filled in from reference TRBV9 and TRBJ2-7): DSGVTQTPKHLITATGQRVTLRCSPRSGDLSVYWYQQSLDQGLQFLIQYYNGEERAKGNILERFSAQQFPDLHSELNLSSLELGDSALYFCASSPVGTASSYEQYFGPGTRLTVT.